This passage covers 6 T cell receptor beta chains from one sample sequenced in a study of blood T cells in healthy people across ages. Combining a sample-barcoded 5' primer with a J-beta primer mix, a second PCR ran for about 7 to 11 cycles. TCRdb independently ran MiXCR on the 5' RACE reads; one entry per CDR3 protein. The repertoire holds approximately 1.5 million distinct CDR3 sequences, around 35% seen once, with approximately 11% in the top ten. Sequenced: blood. These receptor sequences come from a woman aged 30 to 39 in good health.

This chain connects TRBV3-1 to TRBJ2-7, with D possibly being TRBD1 (6 bases). The CDR3 is 14 amino acids. V was trimmed by 4 bases and J by 5 bases, leaving 15 bases between them. Germline V gene data show CDR1 as LGHDT and CDR2 as YNNKEL (reference sequence). CDR3 protein: CASSPHTGRNEQYF. CDR3 bases: TGTGCCAGCAGCCCCCACACAGGGCGCAACGAGCAGTACTTC.

This rearrangement joins TRBV6-5 to TRBJ1-6, with D perhaps TRBD1 (6 bases). Germline V gene sequence: CDR1 MNHEY, CDR2 SVGAGI. With 6 bases removed from V and 8 bases from J, the gap between germline ends came to 11 bases. This CDR3 comprises 13 residues. The CDR3 nucleotides read TGTGCCAGCAGAAGACAGGATGATTCACCCCTCCACTTT. It encodes CASRRQDDSPLHF.

A remark on this clonotype: Here the CDR3 omits its conserved ending phenylalanine or tryptophan, so a read error is the likely source. The CDR3, as DNA: TGTGCCAGCAGCCCAGGACTGGGCGGGGGTGAGCAGTTCTGC. Its translation is CASSPGLGGGEQFC. This chain connects TRBV12-3 or TRBV12-4 to TRBJ2-1; 7 positions match TRBD2. There are 14 residues in the CDR3. Germline trimming cut 6 bases from V and 9 bases from J; bases unmatched to any gene: 11.

This clonotype was observed a handful of times. The chain recombines TRBV24-1 with TRBJ2-7; 8 positions agree with TRBD2. With 3 bases clipped from V and 3 bases from J, the junction kept 15 bases outside the gene matches. The CDR3 sequence is 18 residues long. CDR1 KGHDR and CDR2 SFDVKD come from the germline V gene. The CDR3 sequence: CATSDPGLVKEESYEQYF. In nucleotides, the CDR3 is TGTGCCACCAGTGATCCGGGACTAGTAAAGGAAGAGAGCTACGAGCAGTACTTC.

The J gene is TRBJ2-1, the V gene TRBV20-1; TRBD2 matches 13 bases. The J segment lost 7 bases and the V segment lost 1 base, leaving 7 bases of the junction unmatched. Germline CDR1 DFQATT, CDR2 SNEGSKA (reference sequence). This CDR3 is 16 amino acids long. CDR3 DNA sequence: TGCAGTGCTAGAGGAGGAGCGACTAGCGGGGGGAATGAGCAGTTCTTC. This translates into CSARGGATSGGNEQFF.

The rearrangement links TRBV7-3 to TRBJ2-5; the D gene is possibly TRBD1 (5 bases). V was shortened by 3 bases and J by 5 bases, with 13 bases between the two germline ends. The CDR3 loop spans 14 amino acids. Germline values: CDR1 SGHTA, CDR2 FQGTGA. The CDR3 reads CASSFRGPRETQYF. The CDR3 DNA follows: TGTGCCAGCAGCTTTAGGGGCCCCCGGGAGACCCAGTACTTC.